The clone carrying this T cell receptor beta chain has more than one count but fewer than ten. These data are taken from a study of cytomegalovirus exposure and HLA in healthy donors. Germline CDR1 MNHNS, CDR2 SASEGT. This CDR3 has 12 residues. V was trimmed by 7 bases and J by 6 bases, leaving 13 bases between them. 13 Jbeta primers and 60 Vbeta primers were used for the PCR. Libraries were prepared by immunoSEQ multiplex PCR; TCRdb keeps only in-frame clonotypes and omits some of them. The sample records some 100,000 clones, roughly 70% being singletons. V usage is TRBV6-1 and J usage is TRBJ2-7; weak D call: TRBD1 (5 bases). The sample comprised PBMCs. This receptor was taken from a young woman in good health and CMV-seropositive. The CDR3 sequence is CASKTGETEQYF. The CDR3, as DNA: TGTGCCAGCAAAACAGGTGAGACCGAGCAGTACTTC.